The 26 T cell receptor beta chains below all came from one sample that was sequenced in a study of blood T cell repertoires in COVID-19. Repertoires were generated with immunoSEQ multiplex PCR, while TCRdb's copy carries only in-frame clones and drops some. The profile covers 400,000 to 550,000 clones, with around nine tenths appearing a single time and 1.5% to 2% taken by the ten largest. The source material was PBMCs or T cells enriched from blood (not recorded which). The origin of the receptors is a woman under 30 with acute COVID-19.

The chain combines TRBV6-5 with TRBJ2-7, with 7 bases that match TRBD2. Per the germline V gene, CDR1 is MNHEY and CDR2 is SVGAGI. The CDR3 runs to 13 residues. Trimming cost V 7 bases and J 3 bases; bases outside gene matches: 6. CDR3 DNA sequence: TGTGCCAGCATGACGGGGGGATTCTACGAGCAGTACTTC. It translates to CASMTGGFYEQYF.

J is TRBJ2-1 and V is TRBV4-3; perhaps TRBD2 as D (5 bases). The germline V gene has CDR1 LGHNA and CDR2 YSLEER. V dropped 2 bases and J dropped 5 bases, with 10 bases sitting between them. This CDR3 has 14 amino acids. CDR3 DNA: TGCGCCAGCAGCCAAACTAGGGTAAACAATGAGCAGTTCTTC. Translation: CASSQTRVNNEQFF.

V usage is TRBV4-1 and J usage is TRBJ2-1; TRBD2 is a possible D gene (6 bases). The V gene lost 2 bases and the J gene lost 4 bases, with 12 bases spanning the gap. The V gene's germline CDR1 is MGHRA and CDR2 YSYEKL. The CDR3 is made up of 15 amino acids. CDR3 DNA sequence: TGCGCCAGCAGCCAAAGTGGGGCGGGATACAATGAGCAGTTCTTC. It is translated as CASSQSGAGYNEQFF.

The chain uses TRBV27 and TRBJ1-1; the D is unclear. The CDR3 has 14 residues. V gave up 5 bases and J gave up 10 bases, with 20 bases separating them. CDR1 and CDR2 (germline): MNHEY, SMNVEV (reference sequence). CDR3: CASSTNRDPAAAFF. The DNA of the CDR3 is TGTGCCAGCAGTACCAACCGGGATCCAGCGGCAGCTTTCTTT.

The rearrangement links TRBV11-2 to TRBJ2-1, with 13 bases fitting TRBD2. J was trimmed by 0 bases and V by 4 bases; bases with no gene match: 9. The CDR3 loop spans 19 amino acids. Germline values: CDR1 SGHAT, CDR2 FQNNGV. The CDR3 bases are TGTGCCAGCAGCTCGCCGGGACTAGCGGGAATTTTCTCCTACAATGAGCAGTTCTTC. As protein: CASSSPGLAGIFSYNEQFF.

The chain couples TRBV27 to TRBJ2-6; 8 positions agree with TRBD2. Germline V gives CDR1 MNHEY, CDR2 SMNVEV (reference sequence). The V gene end was trimmed by 5 bases and the J gene end by 2 bases; junction bases not matched to a gene: 5. The CDR3 extends over 16 amino acids. The CDR3 DNA follows: TGTGCCAGCAGTGCCTTGACTAGCGCTGGGGCCAACGTCCTGACTTTC. This encodes CASSALTSAGANVLTF. The full variable domain, rest sourced from reference TRBV27 and TRBJ2-6, is EAQVTQNPRYLITVTGKKLTVTCSQNMNHEYMSWYRQDPGLGLRQIYYSMNVEVTDKGDVPEGYKVSRKEKRNFPLILESPSPNQTSLYFCASSALTSAGANVLTFGAGSRLTVL.

The chain couples TRBV19 to TRBJ2-1, with 7 nucleotides matching TRBD2. CDR3 length equals 15 residues. J lost 3 bases, V lost 7 bases, and 9 bases had no gene match. Germline V CDR1 and CDR2: LNHDA, SQIVND (reference sequence). CDR3: CASKHPGGSYNEQFF. As DNA, the CDR3 is TGTGCCAGTAAGCACCCGGGGGGTAGCTACAATGAGCAGTTCTTC.

The chain is built from TRBV9 and TRBJ1-2; D is unclear. This CDR3 spans 13 amino acids. Trimming removed 6 bases at V and 5 bases at J, with 14 bases between. Germline CDR1 SGDLS, CDR2 YYNGEE. The CDR3 region is CASTSAGWYGYTF. CDR3 in DNA: TGTGCCAGCACGTCCGCAGGCTGGTATGGCTACACCTTC.

The rearrangement uses TRBV2 and TRBJ2-7; perhaps TRBD1 as D (6 bases). The CDR3 is 13 amino acids. CDR1 is SNHLY, CDR2 FYNNEI, per germline. With 11 bases removed from V and 1 base from J, the gap between germline ends came to 15 bases. This CDR3 reads CAVGTGQSYEQYF. In DNA, the CDR3 is TGTGCCGTCGGTACAGGACAGTCCTACGAGCAGTACTTC.

This clone was seen more than once but under ten times. This chain links TRBV2 with TRBJ1-1; D uncertain. V was cut by 8 bases and J by 5 bases, with 9 bases left in between. The length of the CDR3 is 11 residues. Germline V gene lookup returns CDR1 SNHLY and CDR2 FYNNEI. CDR3 protein: CASRQSTEAFF. The CDR3 nucleotides read TGTGCCAGCCGACAATCGACTGAAGCTTTCTTT.

V is TRBV28 and J is TRBJ2-7, with 9 nucleotides matching TRBD1. CDR3 length equals 13 residues. The V segment lost 2 bases and the J segment 11 bases; nucleotides outside the gene matches: 7. Germline values: CDR1 MDHEN, CDR2 SYDVKM. This chain's CDR3 is CASSLVDRGTEYF. The CDR3 bases are TGTGCCAGCAGTTTAGTGGACAGGGGAACGGAGTACTTC.

This clone was counted a single time. This chain links TRBV11-1 with TRBJ1-1; D gene unclear. Germline V lookup: CDR1 SGHAT, CDR2 FQDESV (reference sequence). The V end lost 3 bases, the J end lost 8 bases, and 13 bases lay between the germline ends. The CDR3 is made up of 13 amino acids. DNA of the CDR3: TGTGCCAGCAGCTTTGGAGGCGGTCGAGAAGCTTTCTTT. Protein sequence: CASSFGGGREAFF.

The chain is built from TRBV3-1 (or the pseudogene TRBV3-2) and TRBJ1-1; D might be TRBD1 (6 bases). Deletions cut 1 base from V and 4 bases from J, with 10 bases between. The CDR3 sequence is 14 residues long. CDR1 is LGHDT, CDR2 YNNKEL, per germline (reference sequence). In DNA, the CDR3 is TGTGCCAGCAGCCAAGGTACAGGGCCCACTGAAGCTTTCTTT. Translated: CASSQGTGPTEAFF.

This sequence joins TRBV5-1 and TRBJ1-2; tentatively, D is TRBD1 (5 bases). The CDR3 has 13 amino acids. Trimming took 2 bases from V and 8 from J, leaving 13 bases between them. Germline CDR1 and CDR2: SGHRS and YFSETQ. CDR3 loop: CASSLGGAGGYTF. The CDR3 coding sequence is TGCGCCAGCAGCTTAGGAGGGGCTGGGGGCTACACCTTC.

The rearrangement joins TRBV7-2 to TRBJ1-1; 7 bases line up with TRBD1. The CDR3 covers 15 residues. V lost 2 bases to trimming and J lost 6 bases; unmatched junction nucleotides: 9. From germline, CDR1 is SGHTA and CDR2 FQGNSA. This CDR3 reads CASSLSGRGLAEAFF. The DNA for the CDR3 is TGTGCCAGCAGCTTAAGCGGGAGGGGGCTGGCTGAAGCTTTCTTT. Complete variable domain (other parts from reference TRBV7-2 and TRBJ1-1): GAGVSQSPSNKVTEKGKDVELRCDPISGHTALYWYRQSLGQGLEFLIYFQGNSAPDKSGLPSDRFSAERTGGSVSTLTIQRTQQEDSAVYLCASSLSGRGLAEAFFGQGTRLTVV.

The chain carries TRBV27 and TRBJ1-2; no definite D call. The CDR3 spans 13 residues. Germline-derived CDR1 and CDR2 are MNHEY and SMNVEV (reference sequence). V lost 8 bases and J lost 5, with 15 bases in between. The CDR3 protein is CASGKSLVYGYTF. For the CDR3, the DNA is TGTGCCAGCGGAAAGTCTCTAGTATATGGCTACACCTTC.

The J gene is TRBJ1-2, the V gene TRBV7-8; D is possibly TRBD1 (6 bases). Germline assignment: CDR1 SGHVS and CDR2 FQNEAQ. V shed 2 bases and J shed 5 bases, with 15 bases lying between them. The CDR3 has 15 amino acids. This chain's CDR3 is CASSLSGGRGYGYTF. The CDR3 DNA follows: TGTGCCAGCAGCTTATCCGGGGGGCGCGGGTATGGCTACACCTTC.

The chain recombines TRBV7-8 with TRBJ1-3; 7 bases line up with TRBD1. This CDR3 contains 15 residues. V shed 4 bases, J shed 0 bases, and the junction held 3 bases outside the gene matches. Looked up from germline, CDR1 is SGHVS and CDR2 is FQNEAQ. CDR3 protein: CASSSGQSSGNTIYF. The DNA for the CDR3 is TGTGCCAGCAGCTCGGGACAGAGCTCTGGAAACACCATATATTTT.

The rearrangement joins TRBV2 to TRBJ1-4; TRBD1 aligns across 9 bases. V was clipped by 6 bases and J by 7 bases; unmatched bases: 6. Germline V gene sequence: CDR1 SNHLY, CDR2 FYNNEI. The length of the CDR3 is 14 residues. DNA of the CDR3: TGTGCCAGCAGGCCGGGACAGGGTGGTGAAAAACTGTTTTTT. Amino acids: CASRPGQGGEKLFF. Complete variable domain (other parts from reference TRBV2 and TRBJ1-4): EPEVTQTPSHQVTQMGQEVILRCVPISNHLYFYWYRQILGQKVEFLVSFYNNEISEKSEIFDDQFSVERPDGSNFTLKIRSTKLEDSAMYFCASRPGQGGEKLFFGSGTQLSVL.

In its sample, this clone was seen once. CDR3 sequence reads: CASSRSDRGLTFF. In nucleotides, the CDR3 is TGTGCCAGCAGCCGTTCAGACAGGGGGTTAACTTTCTTT. V usage is TRBV14 and J usage is TRBJ1-1; 9 positions agree with TRBD1. Germline CDR1 reads SGHDN; CDR2 reads FVKESK. The CDR3 covers 13 residues. Unmatched junction bases numbered 9, after V lost 4 bases and J lost 12 bases.

The chain recombines TRBV27 with TRBJ1-6; TRBD1 matches at 8 bases. V lost 0 bases, J lost 9 bases, and 4 bases stayed unmatched. The germline CDR1 and CDR2 sequences are MNHEY and SMNVEV (reference sequence). The CDR3 length is 15 residues. The CDR3 DNA sequence: TGTGCCAGCAGTTTATCGCAGGGGGCAGGTTCACCCCTCCACTTT. Its protein is CASSLSQGAGSPLHF.

The count of this clone is one. CDR3 in amino acids: CASSQDSSGGNSPLHF. CDR3 nucleotide sequence: TGTGCCAGCAGCCAAGACAGTTCGGGGGGCAATTCACCCCTCCACTTT. The J gene is TRBJ1-6, the V gene TRBV7-8, with D possibly being TRBD1 (6 bases). Per the germline V gene, CDR1 is SGHVS and CDR2 is FQNEAQ. Trimming cost V 5 bases and J 7 bases, with 18 bases left between them. This CDR3 has 16 residues.

The chain is built from TRBV15 and TRBJ2-3; TRBD2 aligns across 8 bases. The CDR3 runs 18 residues. CDR1 and CDR2 (germline): LNHNV, YYDKDF (reference sequence). V trimming: 0 bases; J trimming: 2 bases; junction bases outside the gene matches: 10. In nucleotides, the CDR3 is TGTGCCACCAGCAGAGATTCTGTTGCGGGAGGCTACACAGATACGCAGTATTTT. Translating it yields CATSRDSVAGGYTDTQYF.

Only a few counts were recorded for this clone. The chain employs TRBV11-2 and TRBJ1-4; D uncertain. The germline V gene encodes CDR1 SGHAT and CDR2 FQNNGV. The germline V and J ends were trimmed by 0 bases and 3 bases, with 5 bases remaining between them. The CDR3 covers 14 residues. For the CDR3, the DNA is TGTGCCAGCAGCTTAGATCGCGCTAATGAAAAACTGTTTTTT. It yields the protein CASSLDRANEKLFF.

The chain links TRBV15 to TRBJ2-7; 8 bases map to TRBD2. J gave up 4 bases and V 0 bases, and 5 bases lay outside the gene matches. This CDR3 has 15 residues. Per germline, CDR1 LNHNV and CDR2 YYDKDF (reference sequence). The CDR3, as DNA: TGTGCCACCAGCAGAGACACTAGCGGAGCTTACGAGCAGTACTTC. As protein: CATSRDTSGAYEQYF.

V is TRBV10-1 and J is TRBJ2-5, with a weak D call TRBD2 (6 bases). This CDR3 region has 14 residues. Per germline, CDR1 WNHNN and CDR2 SYGVQD (reference sequence). Trimming removed 6 bases from V and 2 bases from J, with 13 bases in between. Written as DNA, the CDR3 is TGCGCCAGCAGCGAAGGACGGGGGCAAGAGACCCAGTACTTC. Translation: CASSEGRGQETQYF.